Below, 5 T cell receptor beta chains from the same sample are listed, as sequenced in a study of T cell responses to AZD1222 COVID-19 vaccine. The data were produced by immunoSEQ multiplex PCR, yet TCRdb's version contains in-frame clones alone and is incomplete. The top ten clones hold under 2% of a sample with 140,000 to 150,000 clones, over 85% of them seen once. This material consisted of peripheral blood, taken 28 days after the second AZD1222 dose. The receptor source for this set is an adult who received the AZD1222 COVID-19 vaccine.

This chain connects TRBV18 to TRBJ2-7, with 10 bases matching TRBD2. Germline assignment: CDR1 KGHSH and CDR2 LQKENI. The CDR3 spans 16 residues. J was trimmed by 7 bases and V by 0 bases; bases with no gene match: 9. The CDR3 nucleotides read TGTGCCAGCTCACCACCGAATAGCGGGAGGACTGAAGAGCAGTACTTC. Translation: CASSPPNSGRTEEQYF.

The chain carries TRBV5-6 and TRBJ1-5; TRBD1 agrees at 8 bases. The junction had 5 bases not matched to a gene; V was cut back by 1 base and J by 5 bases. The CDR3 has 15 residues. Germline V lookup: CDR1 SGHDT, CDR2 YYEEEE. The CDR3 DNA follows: TGTGCCAGCAGCTTGAGTGTCAGGGGGCATCAGCCCCAGCATTTT. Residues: CASSLSVRGHQPQHF.

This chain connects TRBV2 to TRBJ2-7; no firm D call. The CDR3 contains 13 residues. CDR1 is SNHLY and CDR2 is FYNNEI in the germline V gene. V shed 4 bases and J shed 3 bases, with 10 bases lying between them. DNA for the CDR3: TGTGCCAGCAGTGTAGGCGTCGGCTACGAGCAGTACTTC. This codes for CASSVGVGYEQYF.

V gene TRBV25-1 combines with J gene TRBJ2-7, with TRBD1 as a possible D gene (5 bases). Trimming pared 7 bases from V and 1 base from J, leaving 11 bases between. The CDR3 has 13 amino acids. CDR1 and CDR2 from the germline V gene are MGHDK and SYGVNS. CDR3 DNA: TGTGCCAGCAAAGGTCAGGGTTCCTACGAGCAGTACTTC. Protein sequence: CASKGQGSYEQYF.

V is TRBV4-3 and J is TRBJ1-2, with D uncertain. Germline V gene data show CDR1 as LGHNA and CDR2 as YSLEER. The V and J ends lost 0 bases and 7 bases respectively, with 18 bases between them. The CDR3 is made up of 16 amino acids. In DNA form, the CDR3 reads TGCGCCAGCAGCCAAGATCAGGCAGGACCAACGGGTGGCTACACCTTC. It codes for CASSQDQAGPTGGYTF.